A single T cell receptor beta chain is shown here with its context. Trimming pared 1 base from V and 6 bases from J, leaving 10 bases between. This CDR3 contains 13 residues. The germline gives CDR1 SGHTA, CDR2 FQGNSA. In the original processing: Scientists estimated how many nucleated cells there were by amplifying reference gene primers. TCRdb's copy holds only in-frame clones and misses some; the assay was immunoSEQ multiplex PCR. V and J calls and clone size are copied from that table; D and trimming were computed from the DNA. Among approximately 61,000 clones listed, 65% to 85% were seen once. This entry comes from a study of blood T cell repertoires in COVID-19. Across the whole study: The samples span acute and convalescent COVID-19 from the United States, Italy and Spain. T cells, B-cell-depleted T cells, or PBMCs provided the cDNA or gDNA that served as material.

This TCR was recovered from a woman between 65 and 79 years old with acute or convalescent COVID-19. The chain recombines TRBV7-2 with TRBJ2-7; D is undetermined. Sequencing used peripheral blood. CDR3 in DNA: TGTGCCAGCAGCTTAGTGGGCCCCTCCGAGCAGTACTTC. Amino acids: CASSLVGPSEQYF.